Sequencing of this T cell receptor (beta chain) was carried out in a study of coeliac disease (dated 2022 in TCRdb). About the study as a whole: Each coeliac patient was placed into one of three groups: newly diagnosed active disease, refractory coeliac disease type I, or disease controlled by a gluten-free diet. A patient counted as having refractory coeliac disease type I if there was no response to a gluten-free diet for over 12 months and the intraepithelial cells were immunophenotypically normal. Because high-resolution HLA typing was not available, biased TRBV7-2 usage was queried as a proof of principle. Next-generation sequencing of rearranged TRB and TRG CDR3 regions was applied to small intestinal lymphocyte fractions from coeliac and non-coeliac patients. The study set out to describe the TR repertoires of small intestinal T cells in active coeliac disease, refractory type I coeliac disease, and coeliac disease treated with a gluten-free diet. The full study included around 30 patients: 22 with serologically confirmed coeliac disease and 8 controls with non-small intestinal disorders. TRB sequencing succeeded for samples from 27 to 35 subjects, including more than 20 paired bulk unsorted intraepithelial and lamina propria cell samples. Findings and caveats that apply to the study as a whole: High-purity fractions were not obtained when intraepithelial cells were separated from lamina propria cells, so cross-contamination between compartments was possible. Compared with controls, active coeliac intraepithelial and lamina propria samples had TRB and TRG repertoires of lower clonality, which suggests that diverse T cells were recruited. TRB repertoires were largely private; most amino acid sequences were unique to one sample, and V-gene usage did not differ significantly by disease group. The approach was considered by the authors to be unsuitable for unbiased detection of gliadin-specific T cells, as gliadin-specific T cells are scarce and rarely shared between patients.

From the cysteine up to the phenylalanine, the CDR3 has a length of 13 residues. Solely the CDR3 DNA is kept, with 39 bases framed from the first base. The V and J ends are trimmed by 2 bases and 5 bases, leaving 11 bases between them. CDR1 and CDR2 are read off the germline V gene as SGHRS and YFSETQ. Cells were frozen in liquid nitrogen in DMSO/FBS as aliquots of about 500,000 cells, with a single aliquot from each fraction going to sequencing. Endoscopy and small intestinal biopsy were performed in all 30 or so patients in the study. Intraepithelial cells were released from biopsies by stirring for one hour at 37 degrees C in RPMI containing EGTA, MgCl2 and 1% FBS. Genomic DNA was extracted from frozen unsorted cell fractions using the Qiagen DNeasy blood extraction kit. The library was produced with the immunoSEQ multiplex PCR assay. Using reverse primers that targeted J gene segments together with forward primers that targeted V gene segments, the TR loci were amplified in a multiplexed PCR. The amplified CDR3 regions were sequenced using the Illumina HiSeq System. The original pipeline was this. A nearest-neighbour algorithm merged closely related reads to remove PCR and sequencing errors and collapse data into unique sequences. Two measures summarised the repertoires: clonality, and T cell density, defined as TR molecules per amount of genomic DNA input. CDR3 amino acid sequences present in at least 80% of unsorted samples were defined as public TRs and were then tested for differential abundance between coeliac and control samples. Differences in clonality and density between disease groups were tested by Kruskal-Wallis tests, followed by Dunn post-tests. TCRdb mirrors the immuneACCESS table, restricted to in-frame sequences. Some clones are absent from its copies; in checked studies, under half trace to an unresolved V gene, and the reason for the others is unknown. V and J calls and clone size are as listed in that table; D and trimming were resolved from the DNA. Present in this sample are over 3,500 clones, 69% of which were seen just once. The top ten clonotypes cover more than 8% of the sample.

With respect to this clone: Its antigen is not yet known. No base qualities exist here, and no much larger clone lies one base off it.

The chain is made from TRBV5-1 and TRBJ2-7; perhaps TRBD1 is the D gene, with 6 bases matching. Specimen: intraepithelial lymphocytes from the gut. This specimen's cell subset or site label, per the study, means: intraepithelial cell (IEC) fraction of small intestinal biopsy. The receptor was derived from a young man with celiac disease. CDR3 sequence: CASSFGQGNEQYF. Read as DNA, the sequence is TGCGCCAGCAGCTTTGGTCAGGGGAACGAGCAGTACTTC.